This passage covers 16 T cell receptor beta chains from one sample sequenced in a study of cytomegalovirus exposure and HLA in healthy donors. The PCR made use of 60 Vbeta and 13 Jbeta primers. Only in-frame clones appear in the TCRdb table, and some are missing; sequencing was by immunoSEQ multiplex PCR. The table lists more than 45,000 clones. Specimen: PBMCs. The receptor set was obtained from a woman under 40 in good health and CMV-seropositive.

CDR3 sequence (DNA): TGTGCCAGCAGTGCGGGCGGGAGTGCCTACGAGCAGTACTTC. Translated, it gives CASSAGGSAYEQYF. The rearrangement uses TRBV2 and TRBJ2-7, with 7 positions matching TRBD2. The germline gives CDR1 SNHLY, CDR2 FYNNEI. V trimming: 4 bases; J trimming: 2 bases; junction bases outside the gene matches: 5. The CDR3 loop spans 14 amino acids.

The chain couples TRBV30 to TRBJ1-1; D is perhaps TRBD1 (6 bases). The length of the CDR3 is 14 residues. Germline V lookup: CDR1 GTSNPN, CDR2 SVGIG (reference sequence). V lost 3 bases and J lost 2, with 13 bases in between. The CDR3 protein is CAWRITGTNTEAFF. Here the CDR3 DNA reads TGTGCCTGGAGAATAACCGGGACAAACACTGAAGCTTTCTTT.

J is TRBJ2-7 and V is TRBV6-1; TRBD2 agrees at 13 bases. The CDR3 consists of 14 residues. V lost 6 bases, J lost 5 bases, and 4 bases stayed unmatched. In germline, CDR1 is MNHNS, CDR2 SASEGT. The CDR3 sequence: CASSRLAGGDEQYF. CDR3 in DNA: TGTGCCAGCAGCAGACTAGCGGGGGGCGACGAGCAGTACTTC.

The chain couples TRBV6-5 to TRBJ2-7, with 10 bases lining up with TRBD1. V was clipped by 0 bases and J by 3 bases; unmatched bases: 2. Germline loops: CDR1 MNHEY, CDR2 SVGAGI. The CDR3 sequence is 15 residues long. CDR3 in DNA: TGTGCCAGCAGTTACTCCGGGACAGGGGTCTACGAGCAGTACTTC. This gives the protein CASSYSGTGVYEQYF.

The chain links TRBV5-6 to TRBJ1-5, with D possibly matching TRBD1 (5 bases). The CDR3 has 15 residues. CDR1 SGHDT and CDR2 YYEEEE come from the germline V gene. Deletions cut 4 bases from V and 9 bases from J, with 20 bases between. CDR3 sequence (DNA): TGTGCCAGCAGCCAGGGCACAGCCCACGATCGGCCCCAGCATTTT. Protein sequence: CASSQGTAHDRPQHF.

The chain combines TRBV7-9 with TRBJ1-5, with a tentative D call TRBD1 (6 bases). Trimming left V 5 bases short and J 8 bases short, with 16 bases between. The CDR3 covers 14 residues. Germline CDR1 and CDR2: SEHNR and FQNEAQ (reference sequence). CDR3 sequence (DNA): TGTGCCAGCAGCCCTGACAGGCTACTGGAGCCCCAGCATTTT. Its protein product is CASSPDRLLEPQHF.

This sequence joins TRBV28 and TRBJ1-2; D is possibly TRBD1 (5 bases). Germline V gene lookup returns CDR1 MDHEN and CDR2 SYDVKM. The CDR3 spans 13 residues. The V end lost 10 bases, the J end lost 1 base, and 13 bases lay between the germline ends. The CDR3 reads CATGKMGNYGYTF. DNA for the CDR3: TGTGCCACAGGGAAAATGGGTAACTATGGCTACACCTTC.

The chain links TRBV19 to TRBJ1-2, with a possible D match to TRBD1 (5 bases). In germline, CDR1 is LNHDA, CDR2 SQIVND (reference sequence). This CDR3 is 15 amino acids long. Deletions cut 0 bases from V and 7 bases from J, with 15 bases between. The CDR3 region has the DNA TGTGCCAGTAGTATAGACCCCAGCAGGGCTGGTGGCTACACCTTC. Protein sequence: CASSIDPSRAGGYTF.

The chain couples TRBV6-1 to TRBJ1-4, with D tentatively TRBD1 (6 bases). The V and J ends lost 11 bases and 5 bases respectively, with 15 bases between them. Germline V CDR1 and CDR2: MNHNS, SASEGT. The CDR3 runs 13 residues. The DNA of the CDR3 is TGTGCCGGCCGACAGGACGCCAATGAAAAACTGTTTTTT. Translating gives CAGRQDANEKLFF.

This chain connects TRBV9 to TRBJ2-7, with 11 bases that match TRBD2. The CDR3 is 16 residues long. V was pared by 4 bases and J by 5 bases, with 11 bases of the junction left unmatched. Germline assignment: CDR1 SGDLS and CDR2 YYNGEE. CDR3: CASSYSTSGGLDEQYF. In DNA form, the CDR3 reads TGTGCCAGCAGCTATTCTACTAGCGGGGGTCTTGACGAGCAGTACTTC.

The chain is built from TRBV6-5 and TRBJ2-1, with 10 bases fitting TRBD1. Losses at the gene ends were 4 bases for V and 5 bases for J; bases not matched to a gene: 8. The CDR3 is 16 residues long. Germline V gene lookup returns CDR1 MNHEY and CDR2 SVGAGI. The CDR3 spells CASSSPRTGGNNEQFF. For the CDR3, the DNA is TGTGCCAGCAGTTCCCCAAGGACAGGGGGGAACAATGAGCAGTTCTTC.

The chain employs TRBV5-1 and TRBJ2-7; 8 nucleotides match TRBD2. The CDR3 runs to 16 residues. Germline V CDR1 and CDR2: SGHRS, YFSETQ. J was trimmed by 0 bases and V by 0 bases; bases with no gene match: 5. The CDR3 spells CASSLGLAISSYEQYF. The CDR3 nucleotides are TGCGCCAGCAGCTTGGGACTAGCGATTAGCTCCTACGAGCAGTACTTC.

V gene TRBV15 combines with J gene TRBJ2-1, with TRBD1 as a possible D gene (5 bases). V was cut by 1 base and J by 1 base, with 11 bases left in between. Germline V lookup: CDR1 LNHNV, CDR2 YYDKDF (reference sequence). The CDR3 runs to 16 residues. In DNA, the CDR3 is TGTGCCACCAGCAGAGGTACAGGACGGTCCTACAATGAGCAGTTCTTC. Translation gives CATSRGTGRSYNEQFF.

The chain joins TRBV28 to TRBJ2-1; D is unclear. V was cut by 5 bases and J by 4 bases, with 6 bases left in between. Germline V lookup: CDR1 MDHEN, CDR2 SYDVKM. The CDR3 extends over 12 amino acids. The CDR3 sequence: CASSGPYNEQFF. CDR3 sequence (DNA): TGTGCCAGCAGTGGGCCGTACAATGAGCAGTTCTTC.

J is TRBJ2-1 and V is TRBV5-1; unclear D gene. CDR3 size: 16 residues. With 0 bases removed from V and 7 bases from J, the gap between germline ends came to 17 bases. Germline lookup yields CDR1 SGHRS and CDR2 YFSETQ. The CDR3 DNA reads TGCGCCAGCAGCTTGGATTCGACTTTCCCTAGGAATGAGCAGTTCTTC. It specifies CASSLDSTFPRNEQFF.

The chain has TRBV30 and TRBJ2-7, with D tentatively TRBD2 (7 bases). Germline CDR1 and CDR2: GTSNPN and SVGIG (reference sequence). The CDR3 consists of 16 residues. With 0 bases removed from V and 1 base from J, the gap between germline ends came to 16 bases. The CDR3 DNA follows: TGTGCCTGGAGTGTAGGGGGGGACCTAGGGTCCTACGAGCAGTACTTC. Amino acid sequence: CAWSVGGDLGSYEQYF.